Many counts were recorded for the clone carrying this T cell receptor beta chain. Its antigen remains unknown. Germline CDR1 reads SEHNR; CDR2 reads FQNEAQ (reference sequence). The CDR3 runs 14 residues. V was shortened by 4 bases and J by 3 bases, with 12 bases between the two germline ends. TCR beta CDR3 amplification used RNA transcripts. RT-PCR with HTBI primers came first, then second-round multiplex PCR. MiXCR was run by TCRdb on the multiplex PCR reads, yielding one entry per CDR3 protein. This table has roughly 1.1 million distinct CDR3 sequences, roughly two fifths appearing once. This sample was included in a study of Graves' ophthalmopathy and Graves' hyperthyroidism. Study observations and caveats: Blood also harbored most expanded thyroid clonotypes above 0.001 frequency.

This chain joins TRBV7-9 and TRBJ1-1, with a weak D call TRBD1 (5 bases). The TCR sequence derives from an adult man with Graves' hyperthyroidism. The sequenced material came from peripheral blood or thyroid tissue (not recorded which). CDR3 loop: CASSWRDGDTEAFF. The CDR3 DNA sequence: TGTGCCAGCAGCTGGAGGGACGGAGACACTGAAGCTTTCTTT.